Below, 22 T cell receptor beta chains from the same sample are listed, as sequenced in a study of blood T cell repertoires in COVID-19. The repertoire was sequenced with immunoSEQ multiplex PCR; TCRdb's copy has only in-frame clones and lacks some. In the table there are some 170,000 clones, 82% of which are singletons. Sequenced material: peripheral blood. These TCRs come from a woman in her 70s with acute or convalescent COVID-19.

This chain uses TRBV29-1 with TRBJ2-7; no clear D gene. Germline CDR1 is SQVTM and CDR2 is ANQGSEA. The CDR3 extends over 13 amino acids. V was cut by 0 bases and J by 0 bases, with 6 bases left in between. The CDR3 is CSVEDRVSYEQYF. DNA of the CDR3: TGCAGCGTTGAAGATCGGGTCTCCTACGAGCAGTACTTC.

The chain combines TRBV5-1 with TRBJ1-1, with TRBD1 as a possible D gene (5 bases). The germline gives CDR1 SGHRS, CDR2 YFSETQ. This CDR3 comprises 15 residues. V shed 7 bases and J shed 0 bases, with 16 bases lying between them. The CDR3 loop reads CASARQSALNTEAFF. CDR3 bases: TGCGCCAGCGCAAGACAGTCGGCTTTGAACACTGAAGCTTTCTTT.

This clone was detected once. The chain recombines TRBV7-9 with TRBJ1-1; D is possibly TRBD1 (6 bases). Germline V gene sequence: CDR1 SEHNR, CDR2 FQNEAQ (reference sequence). CDR3 size: 14 residues. V was shortened by 10 bases and J by 0 bases, with 15 bases between the two germline ends. CDR3 bases: TGTGCCATACTACAGCAGGGGCTGAACACTGAAGCTTTCTTT. Amino acids: CAILQQGLNTEAFF.

This chain uses TRBV28 with TRBJ1-6, with 7 bases matching TRBD1. The CDR3 length is 16 residues. Germline CDR1 reads MDHEN; CDR2 reads SYDVKM. Trimming removed 8 bases from V and 10 bases from J; junction bases left unmatched: 17. CDR3 amino acids: CASGEVKGARNSPLHF. In nucleotides, the CDR3 is TGTGCCAGCGGAGAGGTGAAGGGGGCGCGTAACTCACCCCTCCACTTT.

The CDR3 here is CAWVEGGDYGYTF. The CDR3 DNA follows: TGTGCCTGGGTCGAAGGGGGAGACTATGGCTACACCTTC. The V gene is TRBV30, the J gene TRBJ1-2; a weak D match, TRBD1 (6 bases). The CDR3 contains 13 residues. Trimming left V 5 bases short and J 3 bases short, with 13 bases between. Germline V gene sequence: CDR1 GTSNPN, CDR2 SVGIG (reference sequence).

In DNA, the CDR3 is TGTGCCAGCAGCCAGGGAGCGGGGGGGCACCCAGAGACCCAGTACTTC. Translated: CASSQGAGGHPETQYF. The chain links TRBV3-1 (or the pseudogene TRBV3-2) to TRBJ2-5; 10 positions match TRBD2. Germline CDR1 LGHDT, CDR2 YNNKEL (reference sequence). There are 16 residues in the CDR3. V lost 3 bases, J lost 4 bases, and 8 bases stayed unmatched.

The rearrangement joins TRBV2 to TRBJ2-7, with 7 bases fitting TRBD1. The CDR3 has 13 amino acids. From germline, CDR1 is SNHLY and CDR2 FYNNEI. The junction had 6 bases not matched to a gene; V was cut back by 5 bases and J by 5 bases. This chain's CDR3 is CASSYDRAHEQYF. In DNA form, the CDR3 reads TGTGCCAGCAGTTACGACAGGGCCCACGAGCAGTACTTC.

Turning to this clone: At the DNA level, this CDR3 is encoded by other sequences in the same sample as well. This sequence joins TRBV2 and TRBJ1-1; 7 bases match TRBD1. This CDR3 comprises 15 residues. Unmatched junction bases numbered 12, after V lost 10 bases and J lost 1 base. Per the germline V gene, CDR1 is SNHLY and CDR2 is FYNNEI. The CDR3 region has the DNA TGTGCCACCCACGGGGAAGCAGGGGGGAACACTGAAGCTTTCTTT. It is translated as CATHGEAGGNTEAFF. The entire variable domain, with the rest obtained from reference TRBV2 and TRBJ1-1, is as follows: EPEVTQTPSHQVTQMGQEVILRCVPISNHLYFYWYRQILGQKVEFLVSFYNNEISEKSEIFDDQFSVERPDGSNFTLKIRSTKLEDSAMYFCATHGEAGGNTEAFFGQGTRLTVV.

V usage is TRBV12-5 and J usage is TRBJ1-1; 12 bases are shared with TRBD1. The CDR3 is 17 residues long. Germline CDR1 is LGHNT and CDR2 is FRNRAP. The V and J ends lost 0 bases and 6 bases, in that order; junction bases with no gene match: 8. The CDR3 DNA follows: TGTGCTAGTGGTTTGGTACGAGGGACAGGGGGCTTGTCTGAAGCTTTCTTT. This gives the protein CASGLVRGTGGLSEAFF.

This chain joins TRBV10-3 and TRBJ1-5, with TRBD1 matching 12 bases. The CDR3 covers 15 residues. V lost 2 bases, J lost 7 bases, and 3 bases stayed unmatched. CDR1 and CDR2 (germline): ENHRY, SYGVKD. In nucleotides, the CDR3 is TGTGCCATCAGTGAGGGGACAGGGGGCGAGCAGCCCCAGCATTTT. It translates to CAISEGTGGEQPQHF.

In DNA, the CDR3 is TGTGCCAGCAGCACAGGGGGCGCTTACACTGAAGCTTTCTTT. This codes for CASSTGGAYTEAFF. This chain links TRBV28 with TRBJ1-1; 9 nucleotides align to TRBD1. Germline values: CDR1 MDHEN, CDR2 SYDVKM. CDR3 size: 14 residues. V lost 6 bases and J lost 3; bases outside the gene matches: 5.

The V call is TRBV5-6, the J call TRBJ1-2, with no clear D. Trimming removed 0 bases from V and 4 bases from J, with 10 bases in between. The CDR3 loop spans 14 amino acids. Germline CDR1 SGHDT, CDR2 YYEEEE. The CDR3: CASSLGPDPYGYTF. The CDR3 bases are TGTGCCAGCAGCTTGGGTCCAGATCCCTATGGCTACACCTTC. Full variable domain (rest looked up from reference TRBV5-6 and TRBJ1-2): DAGVTQSPTHLIKTRGQQVTLRCSPKSGHDTVSWYQQALGQGPQFIFQYYEEEERQRGNFPDRFSGHQFPNYSSELNVNALLLGDSALYLCASSLGPDPYGYTFGSGTRLTVV.

On this clone: Additional DNA sequences in this sample encode the identical CDR3. The chain has TRBV7-9 and TRBJ2-3; no clear D gene. The CDR3 totals 12 residues. Per the germline V gene, CDR1 is SEHNR and CDR2 is FQNEAQ (reference sequence). Trimming took off 4 bases at V and 4 bases at J, with 6 bases between the two ends. The CDR3 DNA reads TGTGCCAGCAGCTCGACATCAGATACGCAGTATTTT. It translates to CASSSTSDTQYF.

This chain connects TRBV2 to TRBJ1-2, with D maybe TRBD1 (5 bases). The V gene's germline CDR1 is SNHLY and CDR2 FYNNEI. The CDR3 covers 14 residues. Trimming left V 4 bases short and J 4 bases short, with 13 bases between. CDR3 region: CASSVGGLSYGYTF. Written as DNA, the CDR3 is TGTGCCAGCAGTGTGGGGGGACTTTCCTATGGCTACACCTTC.

V usage is TRBV11-2 and J usage is TRBJ2-5; the D is unclear. There are 16 residues in the CDR3. V lost 1 base and J lost 3, with 15 bases in between. Looked up from germline, CDR1 is SGHAT and CDR2 is FQNNGV. CDR3: CASSLVKMGLEETQYF. The CDR3 DNA follows: TGTGCCAGCAGCTTAGTAAAAATGGGCCTTGAAGAGACCCAGTACTTC.

J is TRBJ1-5 and V is TRBV30; no firm D call. V dropped 6 bases and J dropped 3 bases, with 12 bases sitting between them. Germline CDR1 and CDR2: GTSNPN and SVGIG (reference sequence). CDR3 length: 13 amino acids. CDR3 sequence: CACGRIPNQPQHF. The CDR3 DNA follows: TGTGCCTGTGGCAGGATACCCAATCAGCCCCAGCATTTT.

The J gene is TRBJ1-1, the V gene TRBV2, with D possibly matching TRBD1 (5 bases). The germline V gene encodes CDR1 SNHLY and CDR2 FYNNEI. The CDR3 sequence is 16 residues long. The V and J ends lost 5 bases and 1 base respectively, with 17 bases between them. DNA for the CDR3: TGTGCCAGCAGTTTGGAGACGGGACTCCGGAACACTGAAGCTTTCTTT. It encodes CASSLETGLRNTEAFF.

The chain links TRBV7-3 to TRBJ1-6; unclear D gene. CDR1 and CDR2 (germline): SGHTA, FQGTGA. Trimming stripped 0 bases from V and 6 bases from J, with 3 bases between. The CDR3 totals 13 residues. The CDR3, as DNA: TGTGCCAGCAGCTTAACCTCTAATTCACCCCTCCACTTT. Translating gives CASSLTSNSPLHF.

J is TRBJ1-4 and V is TRBV6-1; D unresolved. V lost 1 base and J lost 8, with 11 bases in between. This CDR3 has 14 residues. Germline V CDR1 and CDR2: MNHNS, SASEGT. The CDR3 reads CASSEGRGWEKLFF. As DNA, the CDR3 is TGTGCCAGCAGTGAAGGGCGGGGTTGGGAAAAACTGTTTTTT.

CDR3: CASSWDTSRFSNYGYTF. The CDR3, as DNA: TGTGCCAGTTCGTGGGACACCTCCCGGTTTTCTAACTATGGCTACACCTTC. The chain carries TRBV19 and TRBJ1-2; TRBD1 is a possible D gene (6 bases). With 8 bases removed from V and 0 bases from J, the gap between germline ends came to 22 bases. Germline CDR1 and CDR2: LNHDA and SQIVND (reference sequence). The CDR3 consists of 17 residues.

This clone was seen a single time. The V and J genes are TRBV7-3 and TRBJ1-3; unclear D gene. Germline V gene lookup returns CDR1 SGHTA and CDR2 FQGTGA. V lost 2 bases to trimming and J lost 2 bases, with 13 bases between them. The CDR3 is 16 amino acids. The CDR3, as DNA: TGTGCCAGCAGCTTAGCGCCGGGGTCCGCTGGAAACACCATATATTTT. Translated: CASSLAPGSAGNTIYF.

About this clone itself: Other DNA sequences in this sample translate to the same CDR3. The chain combines TRBV5-1 with TRBJ1-1; 8 positions match TRBD1. V gave up 2 bases and J gave up 1 base; unmatched junction bases: 1. CDR1 and CDR2 (germline): SGHRS, YFSETQ. The CDR3 spans 14 residues. CDR3 sequence reads: CASSLQGGNTEAFF. For the CDR3, the DNA is TGCGCCAGCAGCTTACAGGGGGGGAACACTGAAGCTTTCTTT. The full variable domain, completed using reference TRBV5-1 and TRBJ1-1, is KAGVTQTPRYLIKTRGQQVTLSCSPISGHRSVSWYQQTPGQGLQFLFEYFSETQRNKGNFPGRFSGRQFSNSRSEMNVSTLELGDSALYLCASSLQGGNTEAFFGQGTRLTVV.